Described below is a single TCR beta chain sequence and its context. Antigen unknown. Donors needed at least one pre-ART PBMC sample plus at least two post-ART samples. Every one of the participants with HIV received treatment in the United States. The data are from a study of long-term antiretroviral therapy in people with HIV. Runs used v3.0 of the immunoSEQ assay and were done at survey level. Clones were read by immunoSEQ multiplex PCR, and TCRdb kept only the in-frame ones, dropping some. The table has about 23,000 clones, approximately 80% seen once; the top ten hold 4% to 6%. Study-wide results and limits: The study collected no data on ART adherence, viral resistance or therapy changes. The data indicate that diversity increased after ART but remained below transplant donor controls.

Germline V gene data show CDR1 as SGHRS and CDR2 as YFSETQ. V was shortened by 2 bases and J by 6 bases, with 21 bases between the two germline ends. This CDR3 spans 16 amino acids. This TCR was recovered from a man aged 45-60 years with HIV. The sample was unsorted PBMCs, taken 0.3 years after starting antiretroviral therapy. The gene calls are TRBV5-1 and TRBJ2-7; maybe TRBD2 (6 bases). DNA for the CDR3: TGCGCCAGCAGCTTTCCCGGGAGCCCGGGATCGGTCGAGCAGTACTTC. It encodes CASSFPGSPGSVEQYF.